This TCR beta chain was retrieved from a study of T cells in Graves' hyperthyroidism and ophthalmopathy. Study-wide background: Initial diagnosis, before any treatment, was when peripheral blood was collected.

It was RNA transcripts that yielded the amplified TCR beta CDR3 regions. TCR CDR3 regions were first amplified by RT-PCR with HTBI primers. A single record per CDR3 protein comes from TCRdb applying MiXCR to the multiplex PCR reads. The table records nearly 600,000 distinct CDR3 sequences, over 11% of them present only once. In this sample, this clonotype turned up many times. CDR3 size: 12 residues. Germline V gene sequence: CDR1 DFQATT, CDR2 SNEGSKA (reference sequence). Deletions cut 7 bases from V and 6 bases from J, with 12 bases between. The TCR originated in a woman under 40 with Graves' hyperthyroidism that later progressed to Graves' ophthalmopathy. Sample: blood. The rearrangement joins TRBV20-1 to TRBJ2-2; D may be TRBD1 or TRBD2 (6 bases each). In DNA form, the CDR3 reads TGCAGTGTCCGCGGGACACCCGGGGAGCTGTTTTTT. Encoded protein: CSVRGTPGELFF.